This T cell receptor beta chain was retrieved from a study of long-term antiretroviral therapy in people with HIV. Runs used v3.0 of the immunoSEQ assay and were done at survey level. Some clones are missing from TCRdb's copy, which holds only in-frame ones; the method was immunoSEQ multiplex PCR. The table lists some 16,000 clones, 70% to 90% of them singletons. The TCR comes from a man aged 50-59 years with HIV. The source was unsorted PBMCs, collected 0.7 years before starting antiretroviral therapy.

This CDR3 is CASSVEGQGAVEAFF. The CDR3 coding sequence is TGTGCCAGCAGCGTAGAGGGACAGGGGGCGGTGGAAGCTTTCTTT. The J gene is TRBJ1-1, the V gene TRBV9; 12 bases line up with TRBD1. V was pared by 0 bases and J by 8 bases, with 5 bases of the junction left unmatched. Germline V gene lookup returns CDR1 SGDLS and CDR2 YYNGEE. There are 15 residues in the CDR3.